Below are 24 T cell receptor beta chains sequenced from a single sample in a study of Graves' ophthalmopathy and Graves' hyperthyroidism. Amplification from RNA transcripts yielded the TCR beta CDR3 regions. RT-PCR in the first round used HTBI primers; a second-round multiplex PCR followed. TCRdb reprocessed the multiplex PCR reads via MiXCR and lists one record per CDR3 protein. Counted here are almost 750,000 distinct CDR3 sequences, about 44% occurring once; the ten biggest clones make up 35% to 55%. Sequencing was performed on peripheral blood. The receptor set was obtained from an adult man with Graves' ophthalmopathy.

This chain connects TRBV24-1 to TRBJ2-7, with D possibly matching TRBD1 (5 bases). Between the trimmed V and J ends, which lost 4 bases and 2 bases, there was a span of 11 bases. The CDR3 is made up of 14 amino acids. The V gene's germline CDR1 is KGHDR and CDR2 SFDVKD. In DNA form, the CDR3 reads TGTGCCACCAGTGACTCAGACAGTCCCTACGAGCAGTACTTC. Residues: CATSDSDSPYEQYF.

In its sample, this clonotype was seen many times. The J gene is TRBJ1-4, the V gene TRBV7-9; D remains ambiguous. Trimming stripped 7 bases from V and 5 bases from J, with 11 bases between. The CDR3 has 13 amino acids. Germline V gene sequence: CDR1 SEHNR, CDR2 FQNEAQ (reference sequence). CDR3 region: CASTTDGNEKLFF. The CDR3 DNA reads TGTGCCAGCACCACGGATGGAAATGAAAAACTGTTTTTT. The complete variable domain, with remaining parts taken from reference TRBV7-9 and TRBJ1-4, reads DTGVSQNPRHKITKRGQNVTFRCDPISEHNRLYWYRQTLGQGPEFLTYFQNEAQLEKSRLLSDRFSAERPKGSFSTLEIQRTEQGDSAMYLCASTTDGNEKLFFGSGTQLSVL.

The V and J genes are TRBV5-1 and TRBJ2-2, with TRBD2 as a possible D gene (6 bases). V shed 4 bases and J shed 0 bases, with 13 bases lying between them. The germline CDR1 and CDR2 sequences are SGHRS and YFSETQ. The CDR3 loop spans 16 amino acids. Here the CDR3 reads CASSRSLAPNTGELFF. Written as DNA, the CDR3 is TGCGCCAGCAGCAGGTCCCTAGCGCCGAACACCGGGGAGCTGTTTTTT.

Notes on this clonotype: The germline gene is not matched at one end of the junction; a read error may be the cause. The chain employs TRBV11-2 and TRBJ2-2; 9 nucleotides align to TRBD1. Germline values: CDR1 SGHAT, CDR2 FQNNGV. This CDR3 comprises 17 residues. The CDR3 sequence: CASSLDRGLRYTGGLFF. The CDR3 DNA follows: TGCGCCAGCAGCTTGGACAGGGGCCTTCGGTACACCGGGGGGCTGTTTTTT.

V is TRBV10-2 and J is TRBJ2-2, with a weak D call TRBD1 (6 bases). The CDR3 has 15 residues. Germline V gene data show CDR1 as WSHSY and CDR2 as SAAADI. Trimming shortened V by 8 bases and J by 0 bases, and 13 bases separated the two germline ends. CDR3 nucleotide sequence: TGCGCCAGCGGAGGCTGGACAGCGAACACCGGGGAGCTGTTTTTT. Translated: CASGGWTANTGELFF.

The chain joins TRBV20-1 to TRBJ2-7; the D gene is possibly TRBD2 (6 bases). Germline V lookup: CDR1 DFQATT, CDR2 SNEGSKA (reference sequence). The V end was cut by 0 bases, the J end by 7 bases, with 19 bases between. The CDR3 loop spans 15 amino acids. CDR3 sequence (DNA): TGCAGTGCTAGAGATATGGGGACTGGACCGGTGGAGCAGTACTTC. Its translation is CSARDMGTGPVEQYF.

This clonotype was seen a handful of times. The CDR3 loop reads CASSLGTGGFGEQYF. The CDR3 coding sequence is TGTGCCAGCAGCTTAGGGACAGGGGGTTTTGGCGAGCAGTACTTC. The gene calls are TRBV7-9 and TRBJ2-7, with TRBD1 matching 10 bases. The germline gives CDR1 SEHNR, CDR2 FQNEAQ (reference sequence). The trim removed 1 base at V and 6 bases at J, leaving 6 bases unmatched. This CDR3 has 15 residues.

J is TRBJ1-2 and V is TRBV5-5, with unresolved D. V was trimmed by 0 bases and J by 6 bases, leaving 12 bases between them. Looked up from germline, CDR1 is SGHKS and CDR2 is YYEKEE (reference sequence). This CDR3 is 14 amino acids long. The CDR3 spells CASSLAAGWDGYTF. The DNA for the CDR3 is TGTGCCAGCAGCTTGGCCGCAGGTTGGGATGGCTACACCTTC.

J is TRBJ1-6 and V is TRBV11-1, with D uncertain. From germline, CDR1 is SGHAT and CDR2 FQDESV (reference sequence). Trimming pared 5 bases from V and 7 bases from J, leaving 15 bases between. The CDR3 length is 15 residues. This chain's CDR3 is CASSPVSNQNSPLHF. CDR3 bases: TGTGCCAGCAGCCCAGTCAGCAACCAGAATTCACCCCTCCACTTT.

This clonotype has just a few counts. V is TRBV6-2 or TRBV6-3 and J is TRBJ2-7; TRBD2 matches 11 bases. CDR3 length: 18 residues. J was trimmed by 2 bases and V by 4 bases; bases with no gene match: 13. Germline V gene lookup returns CDR1 MNHEY and CDR2 SVGEGT. The CDR3 DNA reads as TGTGCCAGCAGTTTTACCCCCGGGACTAGCGGTCGTACCTACGAGCAGTACTTC. Translating gives CASSFTPGTSGRTYEQYF.

The sample holds many counts of this clonotype. The chain has TRBV10-3 and TRBJ2-7; TRBD1 matches at 11 bases. CDR1 is ENHRY and CDR2 is SYGVKD in the germline V gene. V was clipped by 10 bases and J by 6 bases; unmatched bases: 8. The CDR3 runs 13 residues. The CDR3 DNA reads TGTGCCACCTCGAGGGGACAGGGGGGCGAGCAGTACTTC. It specifies CATSRGQGGEQYF.

CDR3 amino acids: CSVEMGGYTF. In DNA form, the CDR3 reads TGCAGCGTTGAGATGGGCGGCTACACCTTC. This chain connects TRBV29-1 to TRBJ1-2; D remains unclear. Germline V gene data show CDR1 as SQVTM and CDR2 as ANQGSEA. The ends were cut back, 3 bases at V and 8 bases at J, with 7 bases in the middle. The CDR3 runs to 10 residues.

V gene TRBV10-3 combines with J gene TRBJ2-2, with 9 bases identical to TRBD1. Unmatched junction bases numbered 12, after V lost 10 bases and J lost 6 bases. This CDR3 comprises 15 residues. Germline CDR1 and CDR2: ENHRY and SYGVKD. The CDR3 nucleotides read TGTGCCAGCATAGGGGGACAGGGAAAACCCGGGGAGCTGTTTTTT. This translates into CASIGGQGKPGELFF.

In its sample, this clonotype was seen many times. The chain is built from TRBV10-3 and TRBJ1-1; no definite D call. CDR1 is ENHRY and CDR2 is SYGVKD in the germline V gene. The V end lost 0 bases, the J end lost 1 base, and 6 bases lay between the germline ends. CDR3 length: 14 residues. In DNA, the CDR3 is TGTGCCATCAGTGAGTCGGCAGGGAACACTGAAGCTTTCTTT. Translation gives CAISESAGNTEAFF.

The chain joins TRBV5-1 to TRBJ1-2, with a possible D match to TRBD1 (5 bases). The CDR3 length is 15 residues. Trimming took 4 bases from V and 8 from J, leaving 21 bases between them. Germline CDR1 reads SGHRS; CDR2 reads YFSETQ. The DNA of the CDR3 is TGCGCCAGCAGCCTGGGGGGGGTCGGCGCGGAAGGCTACACCTTC. As protein: CASSLGGVGAEGYTF.

The genes are TRBV13 and TRBJ1-3, with D perhaps matching TRBD1 (6 bases). The CDR3 consists of 18 residues. CDR1 is PRHDT, CDR2 FYEKMQ, per germline (reference sequence). Trimming pared 5 bases from V and 2 bases from J, leaving 22 bases between. DNA of the CDR3: TGTGCCAGCAGCCAAATAGCAGTTACGGCAGGGGCTGGAAACACCATATATTTT. It specifies CASSQIAVTAGAGNTIYF. Drawing the rest from reference TRBV13 and TRBJ1-3, the complete variable domain is AAGVIQSPRHLIKEKRETATLKCYPIPRHDTVYWYQQGPGQDPQFLISFYEKMQSDKGSIPDRFSAQQFSDYHSELNMSSLELGDSALYFCASSQIAVTAGAGNTIYFGEGSWLTVV.

CDR3 loop: CASSTLAGVVYEQYF. For the CDR3, the DNA is TGTGCCAGTAGCACCCTAGCGGGAGTGGTCTACGAGCAGTACTTC. The chain recombines TRBV19 with TRBJ2-7; 10 bases match TRBD2. V was clipped by 6 bases and J by 3 bases; unmatched bases: 8. This CDR3 has 15 amino acids. Germline assignment: CDR1 LNHDA and CDR2 SQIVND (reference sequence).

This chain joins TRBV5-1 and TRBJ2-7; TRBD1 matches 7 bases. The CDR3 runs 14 residues. Germline V gene lookup returns CDR1 SGHRS and CDR2 YFSETQ. V shed 6 bases, J shed 0 bases, and the junction held 6 bases outside the gene matches. The CDR3 sequence is CASTPGQPSYEQYF. DNA for the CDR3: TGCGCCAGCACCCCGGGACAGCCCTCCTACGAGCAGTACTTC.

This clonotype was seen more than once but under ten times. The chain joins TRBV6-1 to TRBJ1-1; possibly TRBD1 for D (6 bases). V shed 2 bases and J shed 4 bases, with 11 bases lying between them. Germline CDR1 reads MNHNS; CDR2 reads SASEGT. This CDR3 is 14 amino acids long. The CDR3, as DNA: TGTGCCAGCAGTGAAAGCCAGGGGAGCACTGAAGCTTTCTTT. Amino acids: CASSESQGSTEAFF.

This clonotype was picked up many times. The genes are TRBV24-1 and TRBJ1-2, with D perhaps matching TRBD1 (6 bases). This CDR3 comprises 15 residues. V was shortened by 10 bases and J by 8 bases, with 25 bases between the two germline ends. Germline V gene sequence: CDR1 KGHDR, CDR2 SFDVKD. The CDR3 DNA reads TGTGCCACGCTTCCATTGGACAGCCCAGTTTCGGGCTACACCTTC. It is translated as CATLPLDSPVSGYTF.

Comments on this clonotype: Since a much larger clone is just one base distant, this may be a read error. This chain uses TRBV11-1 with TRBJ2-7, with 7 positions matching TRBD1. From germline, CDR1 is SGHAT and CDR2 FQDESV (reference sequence). The CDR3 loop spans 16 amino acids. CDR3 sequence reads: CARSLDAKGASYEQYF. The CDR3, as DNA: TGTGCCCGCAGCCTAGACGCTAAGGGGGCCTCTTACGAGCAGTACTTC.

Many counts were recorded for this clonotype. The chain carries TRBV7-9 and TRBJ2-6; tentative D call: TRBD1 (6 bases). Trimming took 5 bases from V and 4 from J, leaving 15 bases between them. CDR3 length: 16 amino acids. Germline values: CDR1 SEHNR, CDR2 FQNEAQ (reference sequence). In DNA form, the CDR3 reads TGTGCCAGCAGCCTTTACAGGGCGCGCGGGGCCAACGTCCTGACTTTC. It codes for CASSLYRARGANVLTF.

This clonotype has just a few counts. The gene calls are TRBV14 and TRBJ1-1; possible D gene TRBD1, 6 bases. The CDR3 is made up of 15 amino acids. The V and J ends lost 4 bases and 6 bases respectively, with 18 bases between them. Looked up from germline, CDR1 is SGHDN and CDR2 is FVKESK. The CDR3 reads CASSRGDTGGSEAFF. The DNA of the CDR3 is TGTGCCAGCAGCCGAGGGGACACGGGGGGTTCTGAAGCTTTCTTT.

In its sample, this clonotype was seen once. The chain uses TRBV25-1 and TRBJ2-5; TRBD1 is a possible D gene (6 bases). The CDR3 is 15 residues long. Per the germline V gene, CDR1 is MGHDK and CDR2 is SYGVNS. V shed 8 bases and J shed 1 base, with 17 bases lying between them. Here the CDR3 reads CASSPWTDAQETQYF. The DNA for the CDR3 is TGTGCCAGCTCTCCCTGGACAGACGCCCAAGAGACCCAGTACTTC.